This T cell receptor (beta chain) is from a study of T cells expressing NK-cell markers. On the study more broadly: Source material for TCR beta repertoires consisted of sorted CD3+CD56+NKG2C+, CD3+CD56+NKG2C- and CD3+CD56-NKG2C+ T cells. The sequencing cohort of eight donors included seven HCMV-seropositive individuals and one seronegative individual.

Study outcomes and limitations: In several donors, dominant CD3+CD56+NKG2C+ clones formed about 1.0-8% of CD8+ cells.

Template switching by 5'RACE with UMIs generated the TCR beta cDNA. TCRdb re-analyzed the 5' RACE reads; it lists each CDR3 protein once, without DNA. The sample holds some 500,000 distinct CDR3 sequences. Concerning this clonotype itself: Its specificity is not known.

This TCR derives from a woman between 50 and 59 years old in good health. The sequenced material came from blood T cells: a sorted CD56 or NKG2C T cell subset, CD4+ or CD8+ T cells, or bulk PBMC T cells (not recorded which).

CDR3 amino acids: CATSDRRTGGRDTQYF. The genes are TRBV24-1 and TRBJ2-3; as DNA is missing, the TRBD1 call by TCRdb cannot be tested. This CDR3 spans 16 amino acids. Looked up from germline, CDR1 is KGHDR and CDR2 is SFDVKD.